The clone carrying this T cell receptor (beta chain) was counted a few times. The antigen remains unidentified. The sample originates from a study of Graves' ophthalmopathy and Graves' hyperthyroidism. Regarding the study as a whole: In blood appeared most of the expanded thyroid clonotypes whose frequency exceeded 0.001.

Amplified material comprised TCR beta CDR3 regions derived from RNA transcripts. First-round RT-PCR relied on HTBI primers, and a second-round multiplex PCR came next. TCRdb reprocessed the multiplex PCR reads via MiXCR and lists one record per CDR3 protein. The data show 680,000 or so distinct CDR3 sequences, with 22% seen just once and approximately 6.9% held by the top ten. Hyperthyroidism was classified as stable if no ophthalmopathy occurred within 18 months of follow-up. People with hyperthyroidism were aged 18 to 65 and newly diagnosed, under 2 months' duration. An approximately 10 ml volume of fresh peripheral blood provided the PBMCs. The CDR3 has 16 amino acids. The germline V gene encodes CDR1 SGHAT and CDR2 FQDESV (reference sequence). V was shortened by 0 bases and J by 0 bases, with 9 bases between the two germline ends.

The origin of this receptor is a woman aged 18-35 years with stable Graves' hyperthyroidism. Some clones in this sample may be carry-over from other donors' samples. The V gene is TRBV11-1, the J gene TRBJ1-3; D is unresolved. Sequencing was performed on peripheral blood. The CDR3 sequence: CASSLAARDSGNTIYF. The DNA for the CDR3 is TGTGCCAGCAGCTTAGCGGCGCGCGACTCTGGAAACACCATATATTTT.